The sequence of this T cell receptor (beta chain) was determined in a study of ipilimumab plus nivolumab after autologous stem cell transplantation. About the study: Median doses per patient: roughly 5 ipilimumab, fewer than ten nivolumab.

V gave up 1 base and J gave up 3 bases, with 13 bases separating them. Per germline, CDR1 MRHNA and CDR2 SNTAGT. This CDR3 has 15 amino acids. This clone occurred a few times. The antigen is unknown. Sequencing used immunoSEQ multiplex PCR; TCRdb keeps in-frame clones, though not all of them. The table has around 15,000 clones, roughly 74% seen once. Ipilimumab, 1 mg/kg, started 14 to 28 days after autologous transplant. Dosing: nivolumab 3 mg/kg IV, weeks 1, 4, 7, 10, then every two weeks to week 26. Notes on the study in general: The authors say TCR, Treg and microbiome findings warrant further study.

The J gene is TRBJ2-7, the V gene TRBV6-4, with a tentative D call TRBD2 (6 bases). The sequencing used PBMCs, collected in a trial of ipilimumab plus nivolumab as post-transplant consolidation. This receptor was taken from a male donor with primary mediastinal lymphoma. CDR3 DNA: TGTGCCAGCAGTGACTTGGGGGACTGCGACTACGAGCAGTACTTC. Translating it yields CASSDLGDCDYEQYF.